This TCR beta chain is drawn from a study of blood T cell repertoires in COVID-19. Study-wide background: Samples taken during acute and convalescent COVID-19 were collected in the United States, Italy and Spain. T cells, B-cell-depleted T cells, or PBMCs supplied cDNA or gDNA.

Data came from immunoSEQ multiplex PCR; TCRdb stores just in-frame clones and leaves some out. The data hold roughly 250,000 clones, with roughly 88% observed a single time. The germline V gene has CDR1 SGHRS and CDR2 YFSETQ. The CDR3 consists of 15 residues. J gave up 1 base and V 6 bases, and 7 bases lay outside the gene matches. Sequenced: peripheral blood. The V gene is TRBV5-1, the J gene TRBJ2-3; 8 nucleotides align to TRBD1. The TCR comes from a woman between 40 and 50 years old who had recovered from COVID-19. DNA of the CDR3: TGCGCCAGCAACTCCGGACAGGGCCGCACAGATACGCAGTATTTT. Its protein product is CASNSGQGRTDTQYF.